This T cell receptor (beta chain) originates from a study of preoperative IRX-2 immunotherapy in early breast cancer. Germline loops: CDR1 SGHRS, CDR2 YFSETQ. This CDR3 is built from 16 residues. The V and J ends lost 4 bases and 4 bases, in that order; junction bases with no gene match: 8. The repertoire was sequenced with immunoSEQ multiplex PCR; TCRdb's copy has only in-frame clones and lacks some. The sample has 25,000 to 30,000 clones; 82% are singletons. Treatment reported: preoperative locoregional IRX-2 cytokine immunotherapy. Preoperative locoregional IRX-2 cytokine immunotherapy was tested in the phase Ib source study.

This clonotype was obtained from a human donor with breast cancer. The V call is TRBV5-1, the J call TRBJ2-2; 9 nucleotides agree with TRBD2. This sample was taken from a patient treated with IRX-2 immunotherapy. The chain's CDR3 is CASSEIAGATTGELFF. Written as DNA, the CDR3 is TGCGCCAGCAGCGAGATAGCGGGAGCTACCACCGGGGAGCTGTTTTTT.